This TCR beta chain originates from a study of T cell repertoires in cytomegalovirus infection. Study background: Based on public TCR beta signatures, there were indications of CMV infection and of a matching HLA type.

Turning to this clonotype: The antigen is undetermined.

With V trimmed by 6 bases and J by 7 bases, 2 bases remained unmatched. The CDR3 length is 11 residues. Germline V gene sequence: CDR1 DFQATT, CDR2 SNEGSKA (reference sequence). Findings and limits, study-wide: Using cumulative public TCR beta family frequency, the authors identified those who carried CMV together with the relevant HLA.

TCRdb re-analysed the reads in MiXCR, keeping a single row per CDR3 protein. This sample carries under 250,000 distinct CDR3 sequences, 12% of them seen once, and the ten largest clones take 1.5% to 2%. This TCR came from a human donor in good health (CMV status not recorded). Some clones in this sample may be carry-over from other donors' samples. Input material: PBMCs. V and J are TRBV20-1 and TRBJ2-7, with 11 bases aligning to TRBD2. The chain's CDR3 is CSARLAGEQYF. The DNA for the CDR3 is TGCAGTGCCCGACTAGCGGGAGAGCAGTACTTC.